This entry lists 7 T cell receptor beta chains sequenced from one sample in a study of monozygotic twins with inflammatory bowel disease. TCRdb re-called the 5' RACE reads, yielding one record per CDR3 amino acid sequence without DNA. The record lists roughly 330,000 distinct CDR3 sequences, of which the ten most abundant hold around 2%. Specimen: blood. The receptor set was obtained from a human donor with ulcerative colitis or Crohn's disease, or a healthy co-twin of an affected twin (not recorded which).

The chain has TRBV18 and TRBJ2-1. CDR3 size: 13 residues. Germline V lookup: CDR1 KGHSH, CDR2 LQKENI. The CDR3 loop is CASSPGSPNEQFF.

The chain has TRBV20-1 and TRBJ2-3; there is no DNA to check the TCRdb D call of TRBD2. The CDR3 extends over 17 amino acids. CDR1 is DFQATT, CDR2 SNEGSKA, per germline (reference sequence). Here the CDR3 reads CSARADWLRESTDTQYF.

V and J are TRBV19 and TRBJ2-7; no DNA is available, so the TRBD2 call from TCRdb remains unchecked. Germline V gives CDR1 LNHDA, CDR2 SQIVND (reference sequence). This CDR3 is 15 amino acids long. Here the CDR3 reads CASRKAAGGHYEQYF.

This chain links TRBV12-3 or TRBV12-4 with TRBJ1-5. CDR3 length: 14 amino acids. CDR3 sequence reads: CASSLSYSNQPQHF.

The chain couples TRBV7-2 to TRBJ1-1; TCRdb returns TRBD1, unconfirmable since there is no DNA. Germline V gene data show CDR1 as SGHTA and CDR2 as FQGNSA. The CDR3 has 16 amino acids. The CDR3 reads CASSFPTDILNTEAFF.

Here the CDR3 reads CSARRGTSGTYEQYF. The chain is built from TRBV20-1 and TRBJ2-7; TCRdb lists TRBD2, though no DNA is available to test this call. This CDR3 is built from 15 residues. Germline CDR1 and CDR2: DFQATT and SNEGSKA (reference sequence).

The genes are TRBV5-1 and TRBJ2-7; TCRdb gives TRBD2 as the D gene, but with no DNA this cannot be confirmed. The CDR3 has 14 residues. Germline-derived CDR1 and CDR2 are SGHRS and YFSETQ. The CDR3 sequence: CASSSGLATYEQYF.